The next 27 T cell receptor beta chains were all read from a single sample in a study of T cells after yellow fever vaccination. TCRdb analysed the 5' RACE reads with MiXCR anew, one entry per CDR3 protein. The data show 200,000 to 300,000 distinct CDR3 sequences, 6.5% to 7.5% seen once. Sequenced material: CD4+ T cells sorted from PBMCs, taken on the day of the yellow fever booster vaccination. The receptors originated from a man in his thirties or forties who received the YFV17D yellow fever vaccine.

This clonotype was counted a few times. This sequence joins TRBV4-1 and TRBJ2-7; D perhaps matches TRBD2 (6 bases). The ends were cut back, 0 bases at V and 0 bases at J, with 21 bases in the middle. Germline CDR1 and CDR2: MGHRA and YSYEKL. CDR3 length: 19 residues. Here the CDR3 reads CASSQDWAWSSGSSYEQYF. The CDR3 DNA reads TGCGCCAGCAGCCAAGATTGGGCGTGGAGTAGCGGAAGCTCCTACGAGCAGTACTTC.

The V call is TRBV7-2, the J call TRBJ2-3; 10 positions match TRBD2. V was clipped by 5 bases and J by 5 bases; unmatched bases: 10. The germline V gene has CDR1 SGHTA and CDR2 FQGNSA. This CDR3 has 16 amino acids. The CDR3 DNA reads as TGTGCCAGCAGCCCAATTGCCAGGACTAGCGGAGATACGCAGTATTTT. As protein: CASSPIARTSGDTQYF.

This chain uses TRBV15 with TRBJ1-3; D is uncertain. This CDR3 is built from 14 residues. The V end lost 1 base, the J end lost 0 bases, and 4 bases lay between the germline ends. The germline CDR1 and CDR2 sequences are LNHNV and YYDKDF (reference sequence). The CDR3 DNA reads TGTGCCACCAGCAGAGGGGCCTCTGGAAACACCATATATTTT. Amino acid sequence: CATSRGASGNTIYF. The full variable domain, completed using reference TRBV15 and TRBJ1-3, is DAMVIQNPRYQVTQFGKPVTLSCSQTLNHNVMYWYQQKSSQAPKLLFHYYDKDFNNEADTPDNFQSRRPNTSFCFLDIRSPGLGDTAMYLCATSRGASGNTIYFGEGSWLTVV.

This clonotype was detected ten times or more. Here the CDR3 reads CASSGVWGYNEQFF. As DNA, the CDR3 is TGTGCCAGCAGTGGGGTTTGGGGCTACAATGAGCAGTTCTTC. The rearrangement uses TRBV6-1 and TRBJ2-1; D is unresolved. Germline loops: CDR1 MNHNS, CDR2 SASEGT. There are 14 residues in the CDR3. Trimming pared 4 bases from V and 3 bases from J, leaving 10 bases between.

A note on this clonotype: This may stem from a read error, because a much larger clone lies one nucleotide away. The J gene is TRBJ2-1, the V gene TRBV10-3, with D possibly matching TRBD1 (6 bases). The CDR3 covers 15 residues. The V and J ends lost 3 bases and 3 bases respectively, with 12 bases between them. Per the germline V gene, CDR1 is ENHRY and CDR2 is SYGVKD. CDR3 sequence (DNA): TGTGCCATCAGTGAAGCGCAGGGACACTACAATGAGCAGTTCTTC. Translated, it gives CAISEAQGHYNEQFF.

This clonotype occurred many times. The CDR3 reads CSSREGSGSETQYF. CDR3 coding DNA: TGCAGTTCCAGGGAGGGTAGCGGGAGTGAGACCCAGTACTTC. V usage is TRBV20-1 and J usage is TRBJ2-5; TRBD2 matches 9 bases. V gave up 8 bases and J gave up 5 bases; unmatched junction bases: 12. The CDR3 totals 14 residues. Germline values: CDR1 DFQATT, CDR2 SNEGSKA (reference sequence).

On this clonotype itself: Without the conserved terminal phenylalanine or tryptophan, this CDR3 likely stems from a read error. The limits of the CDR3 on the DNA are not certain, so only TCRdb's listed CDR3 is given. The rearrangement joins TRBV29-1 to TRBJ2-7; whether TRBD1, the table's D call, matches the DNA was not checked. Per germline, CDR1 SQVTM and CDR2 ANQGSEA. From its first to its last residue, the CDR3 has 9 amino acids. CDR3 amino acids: CSVDGIVPH.

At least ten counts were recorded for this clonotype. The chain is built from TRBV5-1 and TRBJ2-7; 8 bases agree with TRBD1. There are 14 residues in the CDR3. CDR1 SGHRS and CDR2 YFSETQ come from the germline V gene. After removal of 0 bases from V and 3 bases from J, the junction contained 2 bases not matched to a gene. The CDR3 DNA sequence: TGCGCCAGCAGCTTGGCGGGACAGGACTACGAGCAGTACTTC. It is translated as CASSLAGQDYEQYF.

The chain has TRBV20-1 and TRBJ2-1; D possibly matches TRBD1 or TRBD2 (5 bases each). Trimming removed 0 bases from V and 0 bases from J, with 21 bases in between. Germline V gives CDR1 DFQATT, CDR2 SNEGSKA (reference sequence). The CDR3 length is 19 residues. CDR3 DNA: TGCAGTGCTAGAGATACCGGGACCCTGGGCTTAGGCTCCTACAATGAGCAGTTCTTC. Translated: CSARDTGTLGLGSYNEQFF.

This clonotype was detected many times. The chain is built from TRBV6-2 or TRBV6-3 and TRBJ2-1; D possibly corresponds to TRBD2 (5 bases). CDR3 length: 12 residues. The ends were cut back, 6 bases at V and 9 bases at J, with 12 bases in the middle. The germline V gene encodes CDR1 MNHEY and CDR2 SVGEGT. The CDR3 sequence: CASSHPEGEQFF. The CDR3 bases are TGTGCCAGCAGCCACCCAGAGGGTGAGCAGTTCTTC.

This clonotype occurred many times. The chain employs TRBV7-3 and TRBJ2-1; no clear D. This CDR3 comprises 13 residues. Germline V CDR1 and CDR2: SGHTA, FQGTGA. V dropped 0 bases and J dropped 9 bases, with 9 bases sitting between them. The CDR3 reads CASSLTLVSEQFF. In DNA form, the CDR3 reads TGTGCCAGCAGCTTAACCCTAGTATCTGAGCAGTTCTTC.

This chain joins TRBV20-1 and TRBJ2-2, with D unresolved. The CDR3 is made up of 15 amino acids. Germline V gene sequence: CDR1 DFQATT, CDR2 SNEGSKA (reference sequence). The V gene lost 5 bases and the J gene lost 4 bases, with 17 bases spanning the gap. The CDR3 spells CSAGQAPGFTGELFF. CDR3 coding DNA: TGCAGTGCTGGCCAGGCTCCGGGCTTCACCGGGGAGCTGTTTTTT.

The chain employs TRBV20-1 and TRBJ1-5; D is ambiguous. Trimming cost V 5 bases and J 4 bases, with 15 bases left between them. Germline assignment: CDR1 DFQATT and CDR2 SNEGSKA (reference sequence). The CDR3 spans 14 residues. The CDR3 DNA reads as TGCAGTGCTTCTCCCGGACTCCGGAATCAGCCCCAGCATTTT. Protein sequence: CSASPGLRNQPQHF.

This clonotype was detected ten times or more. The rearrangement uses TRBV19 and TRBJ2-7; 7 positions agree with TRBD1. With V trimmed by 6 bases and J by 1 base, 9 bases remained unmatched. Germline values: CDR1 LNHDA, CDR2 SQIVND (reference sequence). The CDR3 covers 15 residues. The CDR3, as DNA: TGTGCCAGTAGCGATACAGGGGTAAAATCCTACGAGCAGTACTTC. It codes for CASSDTGVKSYEQYF.

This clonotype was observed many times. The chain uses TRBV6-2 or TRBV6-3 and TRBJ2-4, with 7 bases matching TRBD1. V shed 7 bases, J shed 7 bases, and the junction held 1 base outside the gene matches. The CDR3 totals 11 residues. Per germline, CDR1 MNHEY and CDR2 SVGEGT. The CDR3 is CASTRGNIQYF. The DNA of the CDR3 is TGTGCCAGCACCAGGGGGAACATTCAGTACTTC.

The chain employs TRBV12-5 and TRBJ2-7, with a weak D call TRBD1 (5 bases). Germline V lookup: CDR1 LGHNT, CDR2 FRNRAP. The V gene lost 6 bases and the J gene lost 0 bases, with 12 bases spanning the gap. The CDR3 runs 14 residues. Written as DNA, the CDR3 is TGTGCTAGTGGGAACAGACAGTACTCCTACGAGCAGTACTTC. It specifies CASGNRQYSYEQYF.

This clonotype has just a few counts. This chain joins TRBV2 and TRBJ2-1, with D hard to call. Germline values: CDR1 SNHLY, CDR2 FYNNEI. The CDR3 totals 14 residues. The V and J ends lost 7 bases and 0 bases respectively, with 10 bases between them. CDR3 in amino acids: CASTTESSYNEQFF. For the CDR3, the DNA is TGTGCCAGCACTACAGAGAGCTCCTACAATGAGCAGTTCTTC.

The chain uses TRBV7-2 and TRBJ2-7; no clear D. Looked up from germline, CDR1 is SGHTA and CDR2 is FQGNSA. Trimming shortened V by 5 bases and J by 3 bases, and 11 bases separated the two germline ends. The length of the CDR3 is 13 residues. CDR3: CASSRSSFYEQYF. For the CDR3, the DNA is TGTGCCAGCAGCCGAAGTTCCTTCTACGAGCAGTACTTC.

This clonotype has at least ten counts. DNA for the CDR3: TGTGCCAGCAGTATTCGAACAGGGACTAACTATGGCTACACCTTC. This sequence encodes CASSIRTGTNYGYTF. V is TRBV2 and J is TRBJ1-2; perhaps TRBD1 as D (6 bases). The CDR3 loop spans 15 amino acids. The V and J ends lost 5 bases and 0 bases respectively, with 13 bases between them. Germline CDR1 SNHLY, CDR2 FYNNEI.

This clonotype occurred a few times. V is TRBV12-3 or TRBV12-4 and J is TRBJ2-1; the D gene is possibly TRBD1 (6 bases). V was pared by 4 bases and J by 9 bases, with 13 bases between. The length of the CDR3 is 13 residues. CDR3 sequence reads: CASSYREGGEQFF. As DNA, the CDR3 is TGTGCCAGCAGTTACAGGGAAGGAGGTGAGCAGTTCTTC.

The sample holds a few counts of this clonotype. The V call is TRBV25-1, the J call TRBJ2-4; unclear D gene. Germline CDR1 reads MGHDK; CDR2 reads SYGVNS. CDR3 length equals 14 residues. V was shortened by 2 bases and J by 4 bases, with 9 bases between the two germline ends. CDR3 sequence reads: CASSEVGRKNIQYF. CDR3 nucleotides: TGTGCCAGCAGTGAAGTGGGCCGGAAAAACATTCAGTACTTC.

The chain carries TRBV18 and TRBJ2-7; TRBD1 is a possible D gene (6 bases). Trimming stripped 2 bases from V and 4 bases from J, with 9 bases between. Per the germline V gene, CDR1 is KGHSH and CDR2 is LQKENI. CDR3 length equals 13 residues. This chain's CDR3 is CASSPTGPYEQYF. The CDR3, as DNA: TGTGCCAGCTCACCAACAGGGCCGTACGAGCAGTACTTC.

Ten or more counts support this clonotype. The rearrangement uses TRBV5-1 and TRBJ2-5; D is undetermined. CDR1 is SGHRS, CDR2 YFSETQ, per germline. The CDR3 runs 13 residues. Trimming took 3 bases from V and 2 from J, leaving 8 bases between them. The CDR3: CASSWARQETQYF. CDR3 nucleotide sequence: TGCGCCAGCAGCTGGGCCAGGCAAGAGACCCAGTACTTC.

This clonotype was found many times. Written as DNA, the CDR3 is TGCGCCAGCAGCTTGGGGGCACCTGGAAACACCATATATTTT. This encodes CASSLGAPGNTIYF. The rearrangement links TRBV5-1 to TRBJ1-3; D remains unclear. The V and J ends lost 0 bases and 2 bases respectively, with 6 bases between them. Germline V CDR1 and CDR2: SGHRS, YFSETQ. The CDR3 runs 14 residues.

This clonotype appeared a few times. As DNA, the CDR3 is TGTGCCAGTAGTGTCCCCGGGCCCAATGGCTACACCTTC. Its translation: CASSVPGPNGYTF. The rearrangement links TRBV19 to TRBJ1-2; D remains unclear. CDR1 LNHDA and CDR2 SQIVND come from the germline V gene (reference sequence). Deletions cut 5 bases from V and 6 bases from J, with 13 bases between. The CDR3 has 13 residues.

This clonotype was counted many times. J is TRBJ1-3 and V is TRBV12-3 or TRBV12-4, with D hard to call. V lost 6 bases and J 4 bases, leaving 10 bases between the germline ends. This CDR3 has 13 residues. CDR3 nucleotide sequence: TGTGCCAGCAGCGCCCAGGTCGGAAACACCATATATTTT. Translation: CASSAQVGNTIYF.

CDR3 sequence (DNA): TGCAGTGCTAGAGCCCCGGGAGTATCCTACAATGAGCAGTTCTTC. As protein: CSARAPGVSYNEQFF. This chain connects TRBV20-1 to TRBJ2-1, with TRBD2 as a possible D gene (6 bases). CDR3 size: 15 residues. Deletions cut 1 base from V and 1 base from J, with 11 bases between. Germline V gene sequence: CDR1 DFQATT, CDR2 SNEGSKA (reference sequence).